Presented here are 10 T cell receptor beta chains from one specimen sequenced in a study of T cells after yellow fever vaccination. TCRdb reprocessed the 5' RACE reads with MiXCR, giving one entry per CDR3 protein. This sample has 450,000 to 650,000 distinct CDR3 sequences, with about a fifth found just once. Sequencing used PBMCs, obtained less than 25 days after the first yellow fever vaccination. These receptors came from a man aged 18 to 35 who received the YFV17D yellow fever vaccine.

This clonotype has only a few counts. This chain connects TRBV11-2 to TRBJ2-3, with 7 bases identical to TRBD1. CDR1 is SGHAT and CDR2 is FQNNGV in the germline V gene. This CDR3 region has 15 residues. Trimming at V came to 8 bases and at J to 4 bases, leaving 12 bases not matched to a gene. This CDR3 reads CASGETGRVADTQYF. CDR3 bases: TGTGCCAGCGGTGAGACAGGGAGAGTCGCAGATACGCAGTATTTT.

This clonotype was counted between two and nine times. CDR3 bases: TGCGCCAGCAGCCCTGACAACCCGGACGGGATGGCTTTCTTT. The encoded protein is CASSPDNPDGMAFF. The chain recombines TRBV5-1 with TRBJ1-1; no clear D. V dropped 4 bases and J dropped 11 bases, with 21 bases sitting between them. Germline CDR1 and CDR2: SGHRS and YFSETQ. This CDR3 is built from 14 residues. The full variable domain, in which reference TRBV5-1 and TRBJ1-1 provide the parts outside the CDR3, is KAGVTQTPRYLIKTRGQQVTLSCSPISGHRSVSWYQQTPGQGLQFLFEYFSETQRNKGNFPGRFSGRQFSNSRSEMNVSTLELGDSALYLCASSPDNPDGMAFFGQGTRLTVV.

The chain employs TRBV4-2 and TRBJ2-5, with a weak D call TRBD1 (6 bases). V dropped 0 bases and J dropped 2 bases, with 7 bases sitting between them. This CDR3 spans 14 amino acids. Germline V lookup: CDR1 LGHNA, CDR2 YNFKEQ. For the CDR3, the DNA is TGTGCCAGCAGCCAAGAGCAGGGGCAAGAGACCCAGTACTTC. The encoded protein is CASSQEQGQETQYF.

This clonotype turned up a few times. This rearrangement joins TRBV7-8 to TRBJ2-5, with 7 bases lining up with TRBD2. After removal of 2 bases from V and 5 bases from J, the junction contained 5 bases not matched to a gene. The CDR3 runs to 14 residues. Germline values: CDR1 SGHVS, CDR2 FQNEAQ. DNA for the CDR3: TGTGCCAGCAGCTTATGGGAGGGGAGTGAGACCCAGTACTTC. Translation: CASSLWEGSETQYF. The complete variable domain, with remaining parts taken from reference TRBV7-8 and TRBJ2-5, reads GAGVSQSPRYKVAKRGQDVALRCDPISGHVSLFWYQQALGQGPEFLTYFQNEAQLDKSGLPSDRFFAERPEGSVSTLKIQRTQQEDSAVYLCASSLWEGSETQYFGPGTRLLVL.

The chain is built from TRBV7-2 and TRBJ1-5; no clear D gene. CDR1 and CDR2 from the germline V gene are SGHTA and FQGNSA. The CDR3 is 13 residues long. V dropped 2 bases and J dropped 5 bases, with 7 bases sitting between them. CDR3 loop: CASSLYSHQPQHF. In DNA, the CDR3 is TGTGCCAGCAGCTTATACAGCCATCAGCCCCAGCATTTT.

As for this clonotype: The final CDR3 position lacks the conserved phenylalanine or tryptophan, pointing to a likely read error. V is TRBV6-1 and J is TRBJ1-5; 9 nucleotides align to TRBD1. The CDR3 extends over 15 amino acids. The J segment lost 4 bases and the V segment lost 6 bases, leaving 7 bases of the junction unmatched. Germline CDR1 and CDR2: MNHNS and SASEGT. The CDR3: CASSPTGGENQPQHS. The CDR3 nucleotides are TGTGCCAGCAGCCCGACAGGGGGAGAAAATCAGCCCCAGCATTCT.

This clonotype was found many times. The chain combines TRBV5-1 with TRBJ2-2; the D call may be TRBD1 or TRBD2 (5 bases each). Germline CDR1 and CDR2: SGHRS and YFSETQ. Trimming left V 2 bases short and J 6 bases short, with 8 bases between. CDR3 length: 13 residues. The CDR3 region is CASSFSGPGELFF. The CDR3 coding sequence is TGCGCCAGCAGCTTTTCGGGGCCCGGGGAGCTGTTTTTT.

This chain links TRBV10-3 with TRBJ1-1; 7 positions match TRBD1. The CDR3 runs 14 residues. J was trimmed by 4 bases and V by 5 bases; bases with no gene match: 7. Looked up from germline, CDR1 is ENHRY and CDR2 is SYGVKD. As DNA, the CDR3 is TGTGCCATCAGTAAGGGGGCTGGGAGCACTGAAGCTTTCTTT. Translated: CAISKGAGSTEAFF.

The V and J genes are TRBV7-8 and TRBJ2-5, with 11 positions matching TRBD2. CDR1 is SGHVS and CDR2 is FQNEAQ in the germline V gene. V trimming: 2 bases; J trimming: 2 bases; junction bases outside the gene matches: 10. The CDR3 is made up of 18 amino acids. The CDR3 bases are TGTGCCAGCAGCTTAAGGACTAGCGGGCCGCAACAACAAGAGACCCAGTACTTC. It codes for CASSLRTSGPQQQETQYF.

The chain employs TRBV29-1 and TRBJ2-3; weak D call: TRBD1 (5 bases). V was trimmed by 4 bases and J by 0 bases, leaving 14 bases between them. CDR1 is SQVTM, CDR2 ANQGSEA, per germline. This CDR3 has 15 residues. The chain's CDR3 is CSVVPGAASTDTQYF. CDR3 nucleotide sequence: TGCAGCGTTGTTCCTGGGGCGGCTAGCACAGATACGCAGTATTTT.